This T cell receptor beta chain appears in the sequencing data of a study of shared clonotypes between healthy human individuals. Study-wide points: As a rule, naive subsets had a larger estimated richness than memory subsets. Several donors showed sharing of about 4.8% of naive CD4 clonotypes.

About this clone: Its specificity is unknown. At the DNA level, this CDR3 is encoded by other sequences in the same sample as well.

The CDR3 loop spans 14 amino acids. Unmatched junction bases numbered 3, after V lost 3 bases and J lost 3 bases. The germline CDR1 and CDR2 sequences are SNHLY and FYNNEI. Profiling relied on immunoSEQ multiplex PCR, and the TCRdb table lists in-frame clones only, not all of them. The sample has some 2,500,000 clones, under 95% seen once. The gene calls are TRBV2 and TRBJ2-7; 9 positions agree with TRBD1. This sequence was found in a man between 18 and 35 years old in good health. Some clones in this sample may be carry-over from other donors' samples. Sequencing was done on a sample of naive CD4+ T cells from PBMCs. Noted subset: CD45RA+ positively selected. CDR3 in DNA: TGTGCCAGCAGTGATCAGGGACAGGGCTACGAGCAGTACTTC. Translation gives CASSDQGQGYEQYF. The variable domain in full, with the rest retrieved from reference TRBV2 and TRBJ2-7, is EPEVTQTPSHQVTQMGQEVILRCVPISNHLYFYWYRQILGQKVEFLVSFYNNEISEKSEIFDDQFSVERPDGSNFTLKIRSTKLEDSAMYFCASSDQGQGYEQYFGPGTRLTVT.